This TCR beta chain was identified in a study of blood T cell repertoires in COVID-19. Repertoires were generated with immunoSEQ multiplex PCR, while TCRdb's copy carries only in-frame clones and drops some. The repertoire holds under 250,000 clones, with approximately 83% as singletons. The trim removed 6 bases at V and 2 bases at J, leaving 5 bases unmatched. Germline assignment: CDR1 WSHSY and CDR2 SAAADI. This CDR3 comprises 14 residues. The J gene is TRBJ1-2, the V gene TRBV10-2; 8 positions agree with TRBD1. Sequencing used peripheral blood. The sequence was obtained from a man older than 75 with acute or convalescent COVID-19. The CDR3 protein is CASRETGDNYGYTF. The CDR3 DNA follows: TGCGCCAGCAGGGAGACAGGGGACAACTATGGCTACACCTTC.